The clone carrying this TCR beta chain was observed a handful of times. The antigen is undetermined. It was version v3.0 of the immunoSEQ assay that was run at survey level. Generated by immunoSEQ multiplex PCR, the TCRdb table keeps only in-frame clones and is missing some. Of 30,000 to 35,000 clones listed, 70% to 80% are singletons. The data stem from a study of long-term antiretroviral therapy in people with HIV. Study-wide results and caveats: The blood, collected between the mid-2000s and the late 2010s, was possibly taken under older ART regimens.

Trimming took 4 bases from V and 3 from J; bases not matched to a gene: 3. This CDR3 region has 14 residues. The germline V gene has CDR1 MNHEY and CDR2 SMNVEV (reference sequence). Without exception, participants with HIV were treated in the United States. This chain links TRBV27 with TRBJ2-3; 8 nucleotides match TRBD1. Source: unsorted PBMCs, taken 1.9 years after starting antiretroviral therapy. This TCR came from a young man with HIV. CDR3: CASSWTGKTDTQYF. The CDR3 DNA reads TGTGCCAGCAGTTGGACAGGGAAAACAGATACGCAGTATTTT.